A single sample is the source of the 21 T cell receptor beta chains below, sequenced in a study of T cell changes during pregnancy in multiple sclerosis. TCRdb keeps only in-frame clones here, not all; method: immunoSEQ multiplex PCR. The sample holds some 99,000 clones, about 93% seen once. Sequencing used peripheral blood, obtained after pregnancy. These receptor sequences come from a female donor with multiple sclerosis, enrolled in a pregnancy study.

In its sample, this clone ranks as medium-sized. The V gene is TRBV5-1, the J gene TRBJ1-2; possible D gene TRBD1, 6 bases. V lost 4 bases to trimming and J lost 2 bases, with 9 bases between them. In germline, CDR1 is SGHRS, CDR2 YFSETQ. The CDR3 contains 13 residues. The CDR3 coding sequence is TGCGCCAGCAGCCTGGGGACAAACTATGGCTACACCTTC. It encodes CASSLGTNYGYTF.

The chain employs TRBV29-1 and TRBJ2-1; 7 nucleotides line up with TRBD2. The CDR3 spans 15 residues. V shed 0 bases, J shed 5 bases, and the junction held 7 bases outside the gene matches. CDR1 SQVTM and CDR2 ANQGSEA come from the germline V gene. As DNA, the CDR3 is TGCAGCGTTGAAGATTTCGGGAGGCCGGACAATGAGCAGTTCTTC. It yields the protein CSVEDFGRPDNEQFF.

The chain carries TRBV27 and TRBJ2-1; 9 positions agree with TRBD2. The CDR3 runs 15 residues. Germline values: CDR1 MNHEY, CDR2 SMNVEV (reference sequence). V lost 2 bases to trimming and J lost 6 bases; unmatched junction nucleotides: 5. CDR3 sequence reads: CASSLGAGGTNEQFF. In DNA form, the CDR3 reads TGTGCCAGCAGTTTAGGAGCGGGAGGTACCAATGAGCAGTTCTTC.

This sequence joins TRBV7-2 and TRBJ1-2, with D unresolved. V lost 3 bases and J 7 bases, leaving 12 bases between the germline ends. The CDR3 has 13 residues. CDR1 and CDR2 (germline): SGHTA, FQGNSA. The CDR3 loop reads CASSLSPGSGYTF. The CDR3 DNA reads TGTGCCAGCAGCTTGTCCCCGGGGTCTGGCTACACCTTC.

This chain uses TRBV6-6 with TRBJ2-7, with 7 bases lining up with TRBD1. CDR3 size: 15 residues. V dropped 2 bases and J dropped 4; count of bases not matched to a gene: 8. Germline V gene lookup returns CDR1 MNHNY and CDR2 SVGAGI (reference sequence). CDR3 sequence: CASSYPTGNRYEQYF. The CDR3 DNA reads TGTGCCAGCAGTTACCCGACAGGGAATAGATACGAGCAGTACTTC.

The V gene is TRBV15, the J gene TRBJ2-7; possibly TRBD1 for D (6 bases). Germline CDR1 is LNHNV and CDR2 is YYDKDF (reference sequence). The germline V and J ends were trimmed by 1 base and 9 bases, with 22 bases remaining between them. The CDR3 is made up of 16 amino acids. This chain's CDR3 is CATSRVTGNPTYGQYF. CDR3 bases: TGTGCCACCAGCAGAGTGACAGGAAACCCTACGTATGGGCAGTACTTC. Full variable domain (rest looked up from reference TRBV15 and TRBJ2-7): DAMVIQNPRYQVTQFGKPVTLSCSQTLNHNVMYWYQQKSSQAPKLLFHYYDKDFNNEADTPDNFQSRRPNTSFCFLDIRSPGLGDTAMYLCATSRVTGNPTYGQYFGPGTRLTVT.

The genes are TRBV11-3 and TRBJ2-2, with 10 bases fitting TRBD2. There are 16 residues in the CDR3. J gave up 7 bases and V 5 bases, and 10 bases lay outside the gene matches. Germline assignment: CDR1 SGHNT and CDR2 YENEEA. The CDR3, as DNA: TGTGCCAGCAGCCTTCGACCCATAGCGGGAGGCGGGGAGCTGTTTTTT. Translating it yields CASSLRPIAGGGELFF.

The genes are TRBV7-9 and TRBJ1-4; TRBD1 matches at 7 bases. Germline V CDR1 and CDR2: SEHNR, FQNEAQ (reference sequence). The CDR3 spans 13 residues. Trimming at V came to 5 bases and at J to 11 bases, leaving 8 bases not matched to a gene. The CDR3 here is CASSQTGQRKLFF. The CDR3 DNA reads as TGTGCCAGCAGCCAGACAGGGCAGAGGAAACTGTTTTTT. The full variable domain, in which reference TRBV7-9 and TRBJ1-4 provide the parts outside the CDR3, is DTGVSQNPRHKITKRGQNVTFRCDPISEHNRLYWYRQTLGQGPEFLTYFQNEAQLEKSRLLSDRFSAERPKGSFSTLEIQRTEQGDSAMYLCASSQTGQRKLFFGSGTQLSVL.

The chain carries TRBV28 and TRBJ2-1, with 8 positions matching TRBD2. V was clipped by 6 bases and J by 1 base; unmatched bases: 5. The CDR3 loop spans 15 amino acids. The germline V gene has CDR1 MDHEN and CDR2 SYDVKM. The CDR3 protein is CASSPSGGSYNEQFF. The CDR3 DNA is TGTGCCAGCAGCCCCAGCGGGGGATCCTACAATGAGCAGTTCTTC. The full variable domain, completed using reference TRBV28 and TRBJ2-1, is DVKVTQSSRYLVKRTGEKVFLECVQDMDHENMFWYRQDPGLGLRLIYFSYDVKMKEKGDIPEGYSVSREKKERFSLILESASTNQTSMYLCASSPSGGSYNEQFFGPGTRLTVL.

The gene calls are TRBV2 and TRBJ2-6, with 7 nucleotides matching TRBD1. This CDR3 is built from 16 residues. Germline values: CDR1 SNHLY, CDR2 FYNNEI. The trim removed 5 bases at V and 4 bases at J, leaving 8 bases unmatched. The CDR3 protein is CASSSHRGTGANVLTF. The CDR3 nucleotides are TGTGCCAGCAGTAGCCACAGGGGAACAGGGGCCAACGTCCTGACTTTC. The variable domain in full, completed from reference TRBV2 and TRBJ2-6, reads EPEVTQTPSHQVTQMGQEVILRCVPISNHLYFYWYRQILGQKVEFLVSFYNNEISEKSEIFDDQFSVERPDGSNFTLKIRSTKLEDSAMYFCASSSHRGTGANVLTFGAGSRLTVL.

The CDR3 is CASSYAGQGASEAFF. The CDR3 DNA is TGTGCCAGCAGTTACGCGGGACAGGGTGCGTCTGAAGCTTTCTTT. V usage is TRBV6-5 and J usage is TRBJ1-1; 9 nucleotides match TRBD1. The V gene end was trimmed by 2 bases and the J gene end by 6 bases; junction bases not matched to a gene: 7. This CDR3 comprises 15 residues. Looked up from germline, CDR1 is MNHEY and CDR2 is SVGAGI.

The chain links TRBV4-1 to TRBJ1-2; 7 bases are a match to TRBD1. Per germline, CDR1 MGHRA and CDR2 YSYEKL. This CDR3 region has 13 residues. The V segment lost 6 bases and the J segment 5 bases; nucleotides outside the gene matches: 6. Here the CDR3 reads CASSPAGGYGYTF. The CDR3 DNA follows: TGCGCCAGCAGTCCAGCAGGGGGGTATGGCTACACCTTC.

The rearrangement uses TRBV27 and TRBJ1-2; no firm D call. This CDR3 has 13 amino acids. V shed 2 bases and J shed 3 bases, with 7 bases lying between them. Germline-derived CDR1 and CDR2 are MNHEY and SMNVEV (reference sequence). CDR3 loop: CASSLVGDYGYTF. As DNA, the CDR3 is TGTGCCAGCAGTTTAGTGGGCGACTATGGCTACACCTTC.

CDR3 region: CASSQDPAGAGDEQYF. DNA of the CDR3: TGCGCCAGCAGCCAAGATCCGGCGGGGGCGGGAGACGAGCAGTACTTC. This chain joins TRBV4-1 and TRBJ2-7; D possibly corresponds to TRBD2 (7 bases). The length of the CDR3 is 16 residues. V lost 0 bases and J 5 bases, leaving 17 bases between the germline ends. Looked up from germline, CDR1 is MGHRA and CDR2 is YSYEKL.

The chain recombines TRBV4-1 with TRBJ2-7, with D possibly TRBD2 on 6 matching bases. There are 15 residues in the CDR3. CDR1 is MGHRA and CDR2 is YSYEKL in the germline V gene. V shed 8 bases and J shed 3 bases, with 20 bases lying between them. CDR3 bases: TGCGCCAGCGCAGCCCGCGGTAGCGGTGACTACGAGCAGTACTTC. Translating it yields CASAARGSGDYEQYF.

The V and J genes are TRBV2 and TRBJ2-7, with a tentative D call TRBD2 (5 bases). The germline V and J ends were trimmed by 6 bases and 5 bases, with 8 bases remaining between them. Germline assignment: CDR1 SNHLY and CDR2 FYNNEI. The CDR3 runs to 11 residues. CDR3 protein: CASRGSHEQYF. The CDR3 nucleotides read TGTGCCAGCAGGGGGAGCCACGAGCAGTACTTC.

This sequence joins TRBV28 and TRBJ2-2; TRBD2 is a possible D gene (5 bases). Germline V lookup: CDR1 MDHEN, CDR2 SYDVKM. The CDR3 is made up of 16 amino acids. Trimming pared 3 bases from V and 3 bases from J, leaving 14 bases between. The CDR3 nucleotides are TGTGCCAGCAGTTTGTTTGGACGGGAATACACCGGGGAGCTGTTTTTT. Its protein product is CASSLFGREYTGELFF.

The chain is built from TRBV5-4 and TRBJ2-7, with TRBD2 matching 9 bases. This CDR3 comprises 14 residues. CDR1 and CDR2 from the germline V gene are SGHNT and YYREEE (reference sequence). Trimming at V came to 3 bases and at J to 3 bases, leaving 4 bases not matched to a gene. DNA of the CDR3: TGTGCCAGCAGCTCTGGGACTAGCAACTACGAGCAGTACTTC. Translation gives CASSSGTSNYEQYF.

In DNA, the CDR3 is TGTGCCAGCAGTCACGACAGGGGCAATCAGCCCCAGCATTTT. This translates into CASSHDRGNQPQHF. This chain links TRBV6-6 with TRBJ1-5, with 7 bases aligning to TRBD1. From germline, CDR1 is MNHNY and CDR2 SVGAGI (reference sequence). The CDR3 is 14 residues long. The trim removed 5 bases at V and 2 bases at J, leaving 3 bases unmatched.

The chain uses TRBV7-9 and TRBJ1-6; 8 nucleotides align to TRBD1. V lost 5 bases to trimming and J lost 8 bases; unmatched junction nucleotides: 5. The CDR3 runs to 14 residues. Germline values: CDR1 SEHNR, CDR2 FQNEAQ (reference sequence). The CDR3, as DNA: TGTGCCAGCAGCCGACAGGGGCTAGATTCACCCCTCCACTTT. It encodes CASSRQGLDSPLHF.

The chain carries TRBV27 and TRBJ1-5; the D gene is possibly TRBD1 (6 bases). Germline lookup yields CDR1 MNHEY and CDR2 SMNVEV (reference sequence). Trimming pared 4 bases from V and 2 bases from J, leaving 24 bases between. There are 19 residues in the CDR3. The CDR3 loop is CASSSAGGRWTGGNQPQHF. The DNA of the CDR3 is TGTGCCAGCAGTTCCGCCGGGGGGCGATGGACTGGAGGCAATCAGCCCCAGCATTTT.